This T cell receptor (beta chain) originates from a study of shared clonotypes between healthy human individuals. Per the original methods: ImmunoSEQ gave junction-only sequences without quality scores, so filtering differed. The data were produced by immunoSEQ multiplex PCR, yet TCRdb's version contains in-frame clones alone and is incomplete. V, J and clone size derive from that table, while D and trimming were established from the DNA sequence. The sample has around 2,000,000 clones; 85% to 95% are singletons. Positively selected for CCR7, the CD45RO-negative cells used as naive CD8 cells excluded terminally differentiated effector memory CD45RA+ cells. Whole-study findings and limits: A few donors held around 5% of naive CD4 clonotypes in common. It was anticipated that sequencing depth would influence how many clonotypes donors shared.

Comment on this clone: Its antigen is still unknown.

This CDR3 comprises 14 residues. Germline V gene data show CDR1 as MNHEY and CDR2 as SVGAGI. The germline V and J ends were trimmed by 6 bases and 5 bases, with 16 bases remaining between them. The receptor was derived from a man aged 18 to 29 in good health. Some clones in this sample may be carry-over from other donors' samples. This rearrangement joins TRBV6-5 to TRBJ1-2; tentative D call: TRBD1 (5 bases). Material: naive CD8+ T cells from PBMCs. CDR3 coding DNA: TGTGCCAGCAGAACTGGGGGGGGATGGTATGGCTACACCTTC. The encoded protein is CASRTGGGWYGYTF.